One and the same sample provided the 15 T cell receptor beta chains below, sequenced in a study of T cell repertoires in cytomegalovirus infection. MiXCR, applied by TCRdb to the reads, yields one record per CDR3 protein. Of about 450,000 distinct CDR3 sequences in the sample, around 32% were seen once. Sequenced material: PBMCs. These receptors all come from a human donor in good health (CMV status not recorded). Some clones in this sample may be carry-over from other donors' samples.

This chain links TRBV20-1 with TRBJ2-2; maybe TRBD2 (5 bases). V was shortened by 2 bases and J by 0 bases, with 10 bases between the two germline ends. This CDR3 is built from 15 residues. Germline V lookup: CDR1 DFQATT, CDR2 SNEGSKA (reference sequence). CDR3 residues: CSARSRGANTGELFF. In DNA form, the CDR3 reads TGCAGTGCTAGATCCCGGGGAGCGAACACCGGGGAGCTGTTTTTT.

The chain links TRBV20-1 to TRBJ2-2; D gene ambiguous. Between the trimmed V and J ends, which lost 6 bases and 2 bases, there was a span of 7 bases. The germline gives CDR1 DFQATT, CDR2 SNEGSKA (reference sequence). This CDR3 is built from 12 residues. The CDR3 nucleotides are TGCAGTGCACCAGTTAACACCGGGGAGCTGTTTTTT. Translated, it gives CSAPVNTGELFF.

This clonotype was counted a single time. V is TRBV20-1 and J is TRBJ2-1, with 10 bases that match TRBD2. CDR1 and CDR2 from the germline V gene are DFQATT and SNEGSKA (reference sequence). The CDR3 loop spans 13 amino acids. Unmatched junction bases numbered 3, after V lost 6 bases and J lost 4 bases. The CDR3 nucleotides read TGCAGTGCGGGACTAGCGTCTTACAATGAGCAGTTCTTC. Its translation: CSAGLASYNEQFF.

CDR3 DNA: TGCAGTGCTGGGATCCAGGGGCCCCAGCATTTT. Translation: CSAGIQGPQHF. The chain has TRBV20-1 and TRBJ1-5; D is possibly TRBD1 (5 bases). The V gene's germline CDR1 is DFQATT and CDR2 SNEGSKA (reference sequence). This CDR3 has 11 amino acids. The germline V and J ends were trimmed by 5 bases and 9 bases, with 11 bases remaining between them.

Concerning this clonotype itself: It may be a read error: a sequence one base away is much more abundant. V and J are TRBV7-8 and TRBJ2-7, with TRBD2 identical over 8 bases. CDR1 is SGHVS, CDR2 FQNEAQ, per germline. The CDR3 has 14 amino acids. The CDR3 coding sequence is TGTGCCAGCAGCTTAGCAAGCGGGGGTCGCGAGCCGTACTTC. As protein: CASSLASGGREPYF.

V usage is TRBV2 and J usage is TRBJ2-5; 8 positions match TRBD2. CDR1 SNHLY and CDR2 FYNNEI come from the germline V gene. Trimming at V came to 8 bases and at J to 5 bases, leaving 19 bases not matched to a gene. This CDR3 region has 17 residues. For the CDR3, the DNA is TGTGCCAGCCTCAGACCAGACGGCGGGGGGCGGAAGGAGACCCAGTACTTC. Protein product: CASLRPDGGGRKETQYF. Variable domain in full (rest from reference TRBV2 and TRBJ2-5): EPEVTQTPSHQVTQMGQEVILRCVPISNHLYFYWYRQILGQKVEFLVSFYNNEISEKSEIFDDQFSVERPDGSNFTLKIRSTKLEDSAMYFCASLRPDGGGRKETQYFGPGTRLLVL.

This clonotype has only a few counts. The genes are TRBV5-1 and TRBJ1-2; TRBD1 is a possible D gene (5 bases). CDR1 and CDR2 (germline): SGHRS, YFSETQ. This CDR3 is 13 amino acids long. V was cut by 2 bases and J by 6 bases, with 11 bases left in between. The CDR3 sequence: CASSFGGTDGYTF. CDR3 nucleotides: TGCGCCAGCAGCTTCGGGGGAACCGATGGCTACACCTTC.

V and J are TRBV20-1 and TRBJ2-6, with a possible D match to TRBD2 (6 bases). Germline lookup yields CDR1 DFQATT and CDR2 SNEGSKA (reference sequence). Trimming left V 4 bases short and J 3 bases short, with 13 bases between. The CDR3 spans 15 residues. In nucleotides, the CDR3 is TGCAGTGCTAAAGGACAAGCGGGTGGGGCCAACGTCCTGACTTTC. This gives the protein CSAKGQAGGANVLTF.

The CDR3 DNA is TGTGCCAGCAGCCAAGATACTAGCGACTACGAGCAGTACTTC. Translated, it gives CASSQDTSDYEQYF. The chain uses TRBV4-2 and TRBJ2-7, with TRBD2 identical over 7 bases. CDR1 and CDR2 (germline): LGHNA, YNFKEQ. V was pared by 0 bases and J by 3 bases, with 2 bases of the junction left unmatched. CDR3 length equals 14 residues.

This sequence joins TRBV6-5 and TRBJ2-2; the D is unclear. CDR1 is MNHEY, CDR2 SVGAGI, per germline. V was trimmed by 8 bases and J by 6 bases, leaving 13 bases between them. This CDR3 has 13 residues. The CDR3 bases are TGTGCCAGCCGTAGGGAAGTTCCCGGGGAGCTGTTTTTT. It is translated as CASRREVPGELFF.

In its sample, this clonotype was seen many times. V is TRBV6-5 and J is TRBJ2-1; 8 bases match TRBD2. The ends lost 0 bases at V and 5 bases at J; junction bases unmatched: 15. CDR3 length: 19 amino acids. Germline loops: CDR1 MNHEY, CDR2 SVGAGI. The CDR3 nucleotides read TGTGCCAGCAGTTACTCCTTACCAACGGCGGGGGGAGGCAACAATGAGCAGTTCTTC. This codes for CASSYSLPTAGGGNNEQFF.

The chain employs TRBV11-2 and TRBJ1-1, with 7 bases aligning to TRBD1. CDR1 is SGHAT and CDR2 is FQNNGV in the germline V gene. The CDR3 is 15 amino acids. V lost 5 bases and J lost 1; bases outside the gene matches: 7. The chain's CDR3 is CASSTLQGTNTEAFF. The DNA of the CDR3 is TGTGCCAGCAGCACCCTACAGGGGACGAACACTGAAGCTTTCTTT.

The V and J genes are TRBV18 and TRBJ2-7; TRBD1 might be the D (6 bases). The CDR3 extends over 12 amino acids. V shed 3 bases and J shed 7 bases, with 10 bases lying between them. Looked up from germline, CDR1 is KGHSH and CDR2 is LQKENI. The CDR3 nucleotides are TGTGCCAGCTCACCTAACAGGGTTGAGCAGTACTTC. It codes for CASSPNRVEQYF.

This rearrangement joins TRBV20-1 to TRBJ2-2, with D perhaps given as TRBD1 or TRBD2 (7 bases each). Trimming left V 6 bases short and J 5 bases short, with 16 bases between. The germline gives CDR1 DFQATT, CDR2 SNEGSKA (reference sequence). The CDR3 extends over 14 amino acids. CDR3: CSAADREGTGELFF. The CDR3 DNA reads as TGCAGTGCCGCAGACAGGGAGGGGACCGGGGAGCTGTTTTTT.

Written as DNA, the CDR3 is TGTGCCAGCAAAGGCGGGACGGACTATTCACCCCTCCACTTT. It is translated as CASKGGTDYSPLHF. The rearrangement links TRBV6-5 to TRBJ1-6; possibly TRBD1 for D (5 bases). The V gene's germline CDR1 is MNHEY and CDR2 SVGAGI. V dropped 7 bases and J dropped 8 bases, with 15 bases sitting between them. This CDR3 region has 14 residues.